This passage covers 24 T cell receptor beta chains from one sample sequenced in a study of blood T cell repertoires in COVID-19. Measured with immunoSEQ multiplex PCR; TCRdb has only the in-frame clones, and not every one. The sample holds about 310,000 clones, around 90% seen once. Sequenced material: peripheral blood. The receptors come from a man aged 50-60 years with active or convalescent COVID-19.

This rearrangement joins TRBV5-4 to TRBJ1-1, with a tentative D call TRBD1 (5 bases). Trimming took 0 bases from V and 10 from J, leaving 22 bases between them. In germline, CDR1 is SGHNT, CDR2 YYREEE (reference sequence). The CDR3 covers 16 residues. CDR3 sequence (DNA): TGTGCCAGCAGCTTGGCCGGAACGGATTATAGAAGGGGAGCTTTCTTT. This gives the protein CASSLAGTDYRRGAFF.

This clone was counted a few times. The gene calls are TRBV19 and TRBJ1-4; TRBD1 matches 8 bases. The CDR3 contains 17 residues. The germline V gene encodes CDR1 LNHDA and CDR2 SQIVND (reference sequence). With 6 bases clipped from V and 3 bases from J, the junction kept 12 bases outside the gene matches. In nucleotides, the CDR3 is TGTGCCAGTAGGGATCTCCATACAGGGGGAGCTAATGAAAAACTGTTTTTT. Protein: CASRDLHTGGANEKLFF.

V usage is TRBV18 and J usage is TRBJ2-1; 9 positions agree with TRBD2. Losses at the gene ends were 0 bases for V and 7 bases for J; bases not matched to a gene: 4. CDR3 length: 15 residues. Germline CDR1 reads KGHSH; CDR2 reads LQKENI. Here the CDR3 DNA reads TGTGCCAGCTCACCACCCGGTAGCGGGGGTAATGAGCAGTTCTTC. Amino acid sequence: CASSPPGSGGNEQFF.

The chain couples TRBV13 to TRBJ1-1; D not certain. The germline gives CDR1 PRHDT, CDR2 FYEKMQ (reference sequence). The CDR3 length is 13 residues. Trimming cost V 5 bases and J 6 bases, with 13 bases left between them. The DNA of the CDR3 is TGTGCCAGCAGCCTCGCAAGAGCCCCTGAAGCTTTCTTT. Its translation is CASSLARAPEAFF. Drawing the rest from reference TRBV13 and TRBJ1-1, the complete variable domain is AAGVIQSPRHLIKEKRETATLKCYPIPRHDTVYWYQQGPGQDPQFLISFYEKMQSDKGSIPDRFSAQQFSDYHSELNMSSLELGDSALYFCASSLARAPEAFFGQGTRLTVV.

The table lists this clone with a count of one. This chain links TRBV28 with TRBJ1-3; TRBD1 matches at 10 bases. This CDR3 is 17 amino acids long. Germline lookup yields CDR1 MDHEN and CDR2 SYDVKM. V trimming: 0 bases; J trimming: 2 bases; junction bases outside the gene matches: 4. CDR3 DNA: TGTGCCAGCAGTTTATGGGTTGGACAGGGGGCTGGAAACACCATATATTTT. As protein: CASSLWVGQGAGNTIYF.

The chain uses TRBV5-1 and TRBJ2-2; TRBD2 agrees at 8 bases. J lost 5 bases, V lost 5 bases, and 17 bases had no gene match. This CDR3 is 18 amino acids long. CDR1 and CDR2 from the germline V gene are SGHRS and YFSETQ. CDR3 nucleotides: TGCGCCAGCAGACTACAAACCGGGCTAGCGGGTGAAACCGGGGAGCTGTTTTTT. This encodes CASRLQTGLAGETGELFF.

V is TRBV5-4 and J is TRBJ1-2; no definite D call. V dropped 9 bases and J dropped 8 bases, with 11 bases sitting between them. Germline V gene lookup returns CDR1 SGHNT and CDR2 YYREEE (reference sequence). The CDR3 covers 10 residues. CDR3 nucleotide sequence: TGTGCCACGGGCCCGGGGGGCTACACCTTC. This encodes CATGPGGYTF.

This sequence joins TRBV7-8 and TRBJ1-2; 12 bases line up with TRBD1. Germline V CDR1 and CDR2: SGHVS, FQNEAQ. The CDR3 consists of 15 residues. The V and J ends lost 9 bases and 3 bases, in that order; junction bases with no gene match: 8. The CDR3 region has the DNA TGTGCCAGTAGATCCGGGACAGGGGGCGACTATGGCTACACCTTC. It translates to CASRSGTGGDYGYTF.

The chain links TRBV2 to TRBJ1-5; perhaps TRBD1 as D (6 bases). This CDR3 has 14 residues. Germline V gene lookup returns CDR1 SNHLY and CDR2 FYNNEI. Trimming removed 3 bases from V and 9 bases from J, with 15 bases in between. As DNA, the CDR3 is TGTGCCAGCAGTGAGCGGGGGCCCAGTCGGCCCCAGCATTTT. As protein: CASSERGPSRPQHF.

This rearrangement joins TRBV27 to TRBJ2-1, with 12 bases that match TRBD2. Germline V lookup: CDR1 MNHEY, CDR2 SMNVEV (reference sequence). The CDR3 consists of 16 residues. Trimming at V came to 8 bases and at J to 5 bases, leaving 10 bases not matched to a gene. The CDR3 region is CASRRLAGGGHNEQFF. The DNA for the CDR3 is TGTGCCAGCCGCAGGCTAGCGGGAGGGGGCCACAATGAGCAGTTCTTC.

This chain uses TRBV5-1 with TRBJ1-1; maybe TRBD1 (6 bases). The CDR3 runs to 16 residues. The germline CDR1 and CDR2 sequences are SGHRS and YFSETQ. Between the trimmed V and J ends, which lost 1 base and 1 base, there was a span of 14 bases. As DNA, the CDR3 is TGCGCCAGCAGCTTGTATGGGGGCCCGGCGAACACTGAAGCTTTCTTT. This codes for CASSLYGGPANTEAFF.

The chain carries TRBV27 and TRBJ2-7; 7 bases are shared with TRBD1. The CDR3 consists of 15 residues. Germline V gene data show CDR1 as MNHEY and CDR2 as SMNVEV (reference sequence). With V trimmed by 6 bases and J by 2 bases, 10 bases remained unmatched. The CDR3 loop reads CASRTGTALTYEQYF. CDR3 nucleotides: TGTGCCAGCAGGACCGGGACAGCCCTTACCTACGAGCAGTACTTC.

The chain couples TRBV28 to TRBJ2-7, with D tentatively TRBD1 (5 bases). V dropped 3 bases and J dropped 3 bases, with 12 bases sitting between them. Germline-derived CDR1 and CDR2 are MDHEN and SYDVKM. The CDR3 totals 14 residues. CDR3 sequence: CASSFGRVDYEQYF. For the CDR3, the DNA is TGTGCCAGCAGTTTTGGCAGGGTGGACTACGAGCAGTACTTC.

This clone has more than one count but fewer than ten. This chain connects TRBV10-3 to TRBJ1-4; D remains unclear. From germline, CDR1 is ENHRY and CDR2 SYGVKD. V lost 0 bases to trimming and J lost 10 bases, with 15 bases between them. The CDR3 loop spans 15 amino acids. CDR3 sequence: CAISESIREEGKLFF. DNA for the CDR3: TGTGCCATCAGTGAGTCAATCAGAGAAGAGGGAAAACTGTTTTTT.

The chain uses TRBV4-3 and TRBJ2-5; a weak D match, TRBD2 (5 bases). The V gene lost 1 base and the J gene lost 4 bases, with 10 bases spanning the gap. CDR1 and CDR2 (germline): LGHNA, YSLEER. The CDR3 is 14 amino acids. The CDR3 DNA is TGCGCCAGCAGCCAAGGAGGGAGCAGAGAGACCCAGTACTTC. It translates to CASSQGGSRETQYF.

Regarding this clone: At the DNA level, this CDR3 is encoded by other sequences in the same sample as well. The chain employs TRBV5-1 and TRBJ1-6, with D hard to call. This CDR3 region has 13 residues. Germline V gives CDR1 SGHRS, CDR2 YFSETQ. Trimming removed 0 bases at V and 8 bases at J, with 6 bases between. CDR3 region: CASSLAPDSPLHF. The CDR3 coding sequence is TGCGCCAGCAGCTTGGCCCCAGATTCACCCCTCCACTTT.

The chain uses TRBV5-6 and TRBJ1-1, with D unclear. This CDR3 has 13 residues. Germline V gene data show CDR1 as SGHDT and CDR2 as YYEEEE. Trimming shortened V by 0 bases and J by 3 bases, and 6 bases separated the two germline ends. CDR3 DNA: TGTGCCAGCAGCTTGGGCCAGTACACTGAAGCTTTCTTT. Translation: CASSLGQYTEAFF.

The gene calls are TRBV19 and TRBJ1-5; 10 nucleotides line up with TRBD1. The CDR3 has 15 amino acids. The junction had 5 bases not matched to a gene; V was cut back by 6 bases and J by 3 bases. The V gene's germline CDR1 is LNHDA and CDR2 SQIVND (reference sequence). Here the CDR3 reads CASSPGQGFNQPQHF. The CDR3 bases are TGTGCCAGTAGCCCGGGACAGGGGTTCAATCAGCCCCAGCATTTT.

This clone was recorded once. V and J are TRBV30 and TRBJ1-2; 8 nucleotides align to TRBD1. Germline CDR1 GTSNPN, CDR2 SVGIG (reference sequence). The CDR3 consists of 13 residues. The junction had 5 bases not matched to a gene; V was cut back by 0 bases and J by 8 bases. CDR3 DNA: TGTGCCTGGAGTGTGGACAGGGCGGGCGGCTACACCTTC. This codes for CAWSVDRAGGYTF. The variable domain in full, with the rest retrieved from reference TRBV30 and TRBJ1-2, is SQTIHQWPATLVQPVGSPLSLECTVEGTSNPNLYWYRQAAGRGLQLLFYSVGIGQISSEVPQNLSASRPQDRQFILSSKKLLLSDSGFYLCAWSVDRAGGYTFGSGTRLTVV.

This sequence joins TRBV5-1 and TRBJ1-2, with D possibly being TRBD1 (6 bases). The germline V gene has CDR1 SGHRS and CDR2 YFSETQ. With 8 bases removed from V and 4 bases from J, the gap between germline ends came to 12 bases. The CDR3 runs 12 residues. The CDR3: CASRQDRYGYTF. The CDR3 DNA follows: TGCGCCAGTAGACAGGACCGCTATGGCTACACCTTC.

The chain combines TRBV24-1 with TRBJ1-5, with a weak D call TRBD1 (5 bases). The CDR3 length is 13 residues. CDR1 is KGHDR and CDR2 is SFDVKD in the germline V gene. The ends were cut back, 11 bases at V and 0 bases at J, with 10 bases in the middle. The CDR3 here is CAIQGNSNQPQHF. Written as DNA, the CDR3 is TGTGCCATCCAGGGAAATAGCAATCAGCCCCAGCATTTT.

This clone appeared a few times. The CDR3 region has the DNA TGTGCCAGCAGCCGACACGGGACAGGGGAAGAGCAGTACTTC. This encodes CASSRHGTGEEQYF. The chain recombines TRBV3-1 (or the pseudogene TRBV3-2) with TRBJ2-7, with 10 bases that match TRBD1. The CDR3 is 14 residues long. V was clipped by 4 bases and J by 7 bases; unmatched bases: 7. CDR1 is LGHDT, CDR2 YNNKEL, per germline (reference sequence).

The chain is built from TRBV14 and TRBJ2-7; 8 bases match TRBD1. CDR3 length: 14 amino acids. In germline, CDR1 is SGHDN, CDR2 FVKESK. V was clipped by 3 bases and J by 1 base; unmatched bases: 2. The CDR3: CASSHGQGSYEQYF. The CDR3 DNA sequence: TGTGCCAGCAGCCATGGACAGGGATCCTACGAGCAGTACTTC.

The chain has TRBV11-1 and TRBJ2-2, with D possibly being TRBD1 (7 bases). Deletions cut 5 bases from V and 7 bases from J, with 14 bases between. This CDR3 is built from 14 residues. Germline loops: CDR1 SGHAT, CDR2 FQDESV (reference sequence). CDR3 DNA: TGTGCCAGCAGCCCCAGACAGGGAGGCGGGGAGCTGTTTTTT. Its protein product is CASSPRQGGGELFF.